One sample yielded the 12 T cell receptor beta chains listed below, sequenced in a study of spatial heterogeneity in lung cancer. Their antigens are not known. TCRdb reanalysed the 5' RACE reads using MiXCR and keeps one entry per CDR3 protein. The sample lists some 9,500 distinct CDR3 sequences; around 15% were seen once. Time point in this sample: sample taken at primary tumor resection. Study outcomes and limitations: The study found that expanded intratumoral alpha and beta TCR counts tracked tumor mutation counts.

The input for sequencing was lung tumor tissue, taken at surgery. The origin of the receptors is a male donor with early-stage non-small cell lung cancer.

This clonotype was observed at least ten times. The size of this beta chain means little, since it is a stray read in a library made for alpha chains. The V and J genes are TRBV4-1 and TRBJ1-1; the D gene is possibly TRBD1 (5 bases). V was trimmed by 1 base and J by 5 bases, leaving 11 bases between them. The CDR3 contains 14 residues. Germline CDR1 reads MGHRA; CDR2 reads YSYEKL. The CDR3 loop is CASSQGEGRTEAFF. The CDR3 bases are TGCGCCAGCAGCCAAGGAGAGGGGAGAACTGAAGCTTTCTTT.

This clonotype occurred many times. This beta chain came through as a stray read in a library set up for alpha chains, and its size says little. The gene calls are TRBV28 and TRBJ1-5; D uncertain. This CDR3 is 13 amino acids long. V lost 1 base and J 4 bases, leaving 5 bases between the germline ends. The germline CDR1 and CDR2 sequences are MDHEN and SYDVKM. CDR3 loop: CASSLSENQPQHF. The CDR3, as DNA: TGTGCCAGCAGTTTATCGGAGAATCAGCCCCAGCATTTT.

This clonotype was counted at least ten times. Because the library targeted alpha chains, this beta chain is an off-target read whose size means little. The chain employs TRBV13 and TRBJ1-2, with 7 bases fitting TRBD1. Per germline, CDR1 PRHDT and CDR2 FYEKMQ (reference sequence). Trimming at V came to 8 bases and at J to 4 bases, leaving 13 bases not matched to a gene. The CDR3 has 15 residues. The CDR3, as DNA: TGTGCCAGCGGGGATGGGGACAGTTTCCGCTATGGCTACACCTTC. Translated: CASGDGDSFRYGYTF.

This clonotype was seen at least ten times. For a library built for alpha chains, this beta chain is a stray read; little rests on its size. The chain links TRBV6-2 or TRBV6-3 to TRBJ1-5; 7 positions agree with TRBD1. The CDR3 extends over 16 amino acids. Losses at the gene ends were 7 bases for V and 4 bases for J; bases not matched to a gene: 13. CDR1 and CDR2 from the germline V gene are MNHEY and SVGEGT. The CDR3, as DNA: TGTGCCAGCAAAAAGTCGGGGACAGCGATTAATCAGCCCCAGCATTTT. Its protein product is CASKKSGTAINQPQHF.

This clonotype rates as large. Within a library made for alpha chains, this beta chain is off target, and its count is uninformative. This chain uses TRBV12-3 or TRBV12-4 with TRBJ2-7, with D uncertain. The CDR3 extends over 11 amino acids. V was shortened by 5 bases and J by 3 bases, with 5 bases between the two germline ends. DNA of the CDR3: TGTGCCAGCAGTCGTGACTACGAGCAGTACTTC. Protein product: CASSRDYEQYF.

This clonotype is large in the sample. As an off-target read in a library built for alpha chains, this beta chain has a frequency of little significance. The rearrangement joins TRBV4-2 to TRBJ1-4; 8 nucleotides match TRBD1. With 4 bases clipped from V and 6 bases from J, the junction kept 10 bases outside the gene matches. The CDR3 has 16 residues. Germline assignment: CDR1 LGHNA and CDR2 YNFKEQ. CDR3 residues: CASSPGTGIQDEKLFF. For the CDR3, the DNA is TGTGCCAGCAGCCCCGGGACAGGAATACAGGATGAAAAACTGTTTTTT.

This clonotype was observed many times. Because this beta chain is a stray read in a library intended to capture alpha chains, its abundance should not be given much weight. The rearrangement links TRBV6-1 to TRBJ1-3; TRBD1 matches at 8 bases. The CDR3 extends over 15 amino acids. Germline loops: CDR1 MNHNS, CDR2 SASEGT. V gave up 4 bases and J gave up 0 bases; unmatched junction bases: 2. CDR3 residues: CASSAGGNSGNTIYF. DNA of the CDR3: TGTGCCAGCAGTGCAGGGGGCAACTCTGGAAACACCATATATTTT.

Judged by abundance, this clonotype is medium-sized. This beta chain is an off-target read within a library intended for alpha chains, so its frequency means little. The chain couples TRBV20-1 to TRBJ2-7; D remains unclear. Germline assignment: CDR1 DFQATT and CDR2 SNEGSKA (reference sequence). Trimming took 3 bases from V and 1 from J, leaving 10 bases between them. The CDR3 runs 13 residues. The CDR3 nucleotides read TGCAGTGCTAGTGTGACTGGATCCTACGAGCAGTACTTC. It yields the protein CSASVTGSYEQYF.

In its sample, this clonotype was seen many times. The library was built for alpha chains, so this beta chain is an off-target read and its size means little. V and J are TRBV29-1 and TRBJ2-3; the D gene could be TRBD1 or TRBD2 (5 bases each). Per germline, CDR1 SQVTM and CDR2 ANQGSEA. The CDR3 extends over 15 amino acids. Trimming pared 5 bases from V and 5 bases from J, leaving 20 bases between. The CDR3 bases are TGCAGCGTTAAAGGAAAGAGGGGAATTGGAGATACGCAGTATTTT. Amino acids: CSVKGKRGIGDTQYF.

As concerns this clonotype: Within a library made for alpha chains, this beta chain is off target, and its count is uninformative. The chain uses TRBV5-1 and TRBJ2-2; 10 nucleotides agree with TRBD2. Trimming removed 4 bases from V and 4 bases from J; junction bases left unmatched: 7. The CDR3 is 16 amino acids. CDR1 and CDR2 from the germline V gene are SGHRS and YFSETQ. CDR3 in DNA: TGCGCCAGCAGCAATCCCGGGACTAGCGTCACCGGGGAGCTGTTTTTT. Translation gives CASSNPGTSVTGELFF.

This clonotype was counted at least ten times. The size of this beta chain means little, since it is a stray read in a library made for alpha chains. The rearrangement links TRBV7-3 to TRBJ2-2; no firm D call. CDR1 and CDR2 (germline): SGHTA, FQGTGA. V gave up 6 bases and J gave up 7 bases, with 9 bases separating them. CDR3 length: 12 residues. In nucleotides, the CDR3 is TGTGCCAGCAGATTAGGTGGCGGGGAGCTGTTTTTT. Amino acids: CASRLGGGELFF.

By sample share, this clonotype is medium-sized. This beta chain is off target for a library built for alpha chains, so its abundance means little. The chain uses TRBV7-9 and TRBJ1-3, with D unresolved. Between the trimmed V and J ends, which lost 1 base and 9 bases, there was a span of 7 bases. CDR3 size: 12 residues. Germline V gene lookup returns CDR1 SEHNR and CDR2 FQNEAQ (reference sequence). The CDR3: CASSLDGGTIYF. For the CDR3, the DNA is TGTGCCAGCAGCTTAGATGGCGGCACCATATATTTT.